This T cell receptor (beta chain) was profiled in a study of blood T cells in healthy people across ages. Study-level findings and limits: Observed TCR beta diversity per million T cells went down as age went up. This fall followed a roughly linear course with age. Using unsorted PBMCs precluded a conclusive naive versus antigen-experienced comparison.

A second PCR, run for about 6 to 11 cycles, used a sample-barcoded 5' primer plus a J-beta primer mix. Every sample produced at least 2.5 million CDR3-containing paired-end reads. TCRdb recomputed calls from the 5' RACE reads with MiXCR, one row per CDR3 protein. The sample shows about 680,000 distinct CDR3 sequences, around 45% of them seen only once. Of note for this clonotype: As yet, its antigen is unknown.

CDR1 is SGHRS and CDR2 is YFSETQ in the germline V gene. Trimming left V 1 base short and J 3 bases short, with 7 bases between. This CDR3 is 13 amino acids long. The specimen was blood. The chain uses TRBV5-1 and TRBJ1-2; D gene unclear. This receptor was taken from a woman aged 60-75 years in good health. CDR3 nucleotide sequence: TGCGCCAGCAGCTTGCTCAGTGACTATGGCTACACCTTC. Amino acids: CASSLLSDYGYTF.